This T cell receptor (beta chain) was retrieved from a study of T cell responses to AZD1222 COVID-19 vaccine. This CDR3 region has 13 residues. Between the trimmed V and J ends, which lost 1 base and 3 bases, there was a span of 6 bases. Germline CDR1 MNHEY, CDR2 SVGAGI. A few counts support this clone. The repertoire was sequenced with immunoSEQ multiplex PCR; TCRdb's copy has only in-frame clones and lacks some. The sample holds tens of thousands of clones; nearly 90% are singletons and the top ten take over 7.5%. The TCR sequence derives from an adult in good health. The chain recombines TRBV6-5 with TRBJ1-1; D unresolved. The sample consisted of peripheral blood, taken on day 0 of AZD1222 vaccination. Written as DNA, the CDR3 is TGTGCCAGCAGTTACTTCGGGGACACTGAAGCTTTCTTT. Its protein is CASSYFGDTEAFF.